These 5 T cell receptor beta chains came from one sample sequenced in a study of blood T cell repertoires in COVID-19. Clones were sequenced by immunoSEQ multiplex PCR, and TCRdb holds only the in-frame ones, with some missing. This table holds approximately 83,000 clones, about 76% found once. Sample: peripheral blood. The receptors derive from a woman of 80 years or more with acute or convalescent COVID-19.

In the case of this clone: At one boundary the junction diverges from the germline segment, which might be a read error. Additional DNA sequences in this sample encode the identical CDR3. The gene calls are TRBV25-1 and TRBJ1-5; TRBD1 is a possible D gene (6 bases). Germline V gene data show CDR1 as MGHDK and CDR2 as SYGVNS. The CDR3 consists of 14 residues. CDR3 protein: CASSGAGGNQPQHF. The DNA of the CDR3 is TGTGCCAGTAGTGGTGCAGGGGGCAATCAGCCCCAGCATTTT.

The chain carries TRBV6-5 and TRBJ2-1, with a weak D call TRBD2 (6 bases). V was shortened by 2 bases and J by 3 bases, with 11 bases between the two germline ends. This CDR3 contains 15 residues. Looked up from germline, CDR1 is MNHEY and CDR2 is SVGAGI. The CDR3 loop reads CASSYAGGYYNEQFF. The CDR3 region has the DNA TGTGCCAGCAGTTACGCCGGGGGATACTACAATGAGCAGTTCTTC.

This chain's CDR3 is CASTLWSSNQPQHF. DNA of the CDR3: TGTGCCAGTACCCTTTGGAGCTCCAATCAGCCCCAGCATTTT. V gene TRBV19 combines with J gene TRBJ1-5; D ambiguous. CDR1 and CDR2 from the germline V gene are LNHDA and SQIVND (reference sequence). The CDR3 loop spans 14 amino acids. Trimming cost V 7 bases and J 3 bases, with 13 bases left between them.

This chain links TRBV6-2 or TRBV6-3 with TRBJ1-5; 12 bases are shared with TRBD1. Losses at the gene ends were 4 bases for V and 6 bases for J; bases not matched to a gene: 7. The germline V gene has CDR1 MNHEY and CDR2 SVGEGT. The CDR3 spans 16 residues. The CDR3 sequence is CASSFLGTGGSQPQHF. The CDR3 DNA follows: TGTGCCAGCAGTTTTCTCGGGACAGGGGGCAGTCAGCCCCAGCATTTT.

This CDR3 is CASSIRGASYEQYF. CDR3 sequence (DNA): TGTGCCAGTAGTATCCGGGGGGCGAGTTACGAGCAGTACTTC. The V call is TRBV19, the J call TRBJ2-7; tentative D call: TRBD2 (7 bases). Germline V gene lookup returns CDR1 LNHDA and CDR2 SQIVND (reference sequence). This CDR3 is 14 amino acids long. V dropped 3 bases and J dropped 4 bases, with 13 bases sitting between them.